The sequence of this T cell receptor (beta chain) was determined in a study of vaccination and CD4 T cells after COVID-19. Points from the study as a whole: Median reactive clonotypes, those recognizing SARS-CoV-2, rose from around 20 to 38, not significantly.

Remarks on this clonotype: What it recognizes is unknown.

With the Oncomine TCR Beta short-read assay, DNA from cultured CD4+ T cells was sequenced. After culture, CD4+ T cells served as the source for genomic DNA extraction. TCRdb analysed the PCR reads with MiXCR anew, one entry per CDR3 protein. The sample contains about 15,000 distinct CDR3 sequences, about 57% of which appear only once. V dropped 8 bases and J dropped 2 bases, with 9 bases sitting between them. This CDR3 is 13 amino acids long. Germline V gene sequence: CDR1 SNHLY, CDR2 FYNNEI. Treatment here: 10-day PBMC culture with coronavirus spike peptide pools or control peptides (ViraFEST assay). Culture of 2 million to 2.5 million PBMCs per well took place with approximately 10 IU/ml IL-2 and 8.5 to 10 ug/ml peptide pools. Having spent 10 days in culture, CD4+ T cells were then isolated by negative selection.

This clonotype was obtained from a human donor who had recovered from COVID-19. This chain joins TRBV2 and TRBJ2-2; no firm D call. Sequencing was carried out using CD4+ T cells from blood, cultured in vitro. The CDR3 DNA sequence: TGTGCCAGCCGGCTAGAAAACACCGGGGAGCTGTTTTTT. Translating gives CASRLENTGELFF.